This TCR beta chain was retrieved from a study of blood T cells in healthy people across ages. Study outcomes and limitations: It was the long-lived donors that had more naive CD4+ cells and higher diversity than aged donors.

A J-beta primer mix and a sample-barcoded 5' primer were used in a second PCR of about 7 to 12 cycles. TCRdb itself ran the 5' RACE reads through MiXCR, one entry per CDR3 protein. Of about 930,000 distinct CDR3 sequences listed, roughly 29% are singletons. This clonotype was found many times. The antigen is undetermined. CDR3 size: 13 residues. V was pared by 6 bases and J by 3 bases, with 12 bases between. CDR1 is MNHEY, CDR2 SVGEGT, per germline. This same sample was also taken into another study, of T cells of mothers and their children. As that report states: Thymic selection, a shaping force on TCR recombination output, acts similarly in related and unrelated pairs.

Sample: blood. The chain has TRBV6-2 or TRBV6-3 and TRBJ2-7; D might be TRBD1 (6 bases). This receptor was obtained from a woman in her thirties or forties in good health. The CDR3 loop reads CASSWTAFYEQYF. In DNA, the CDR3 is TGTGCCAGCAGCTGGACAGCTTTCTACGAGCAGTACTTC.